This T cell receptor beta chain was identified during a study of long-term antiretroviral therapy in people with HIV. General study findings and limits: Against controls, HIV repertoires showed narrower ranges of CDR3 length.

They ran version v3.0 of the immunoSEQ assay at survey level. Sequenced by immunoSEQ multiplex PCR; TCRdb stores in-frame clones only, minus some. This repertoire shows about 22,000 clones, under 90% found once; its top ten account for 18%. Trimming took off 4 bases at V and 7 bases at J, with 23 bases between the two ends. Germline V gives CDR1 SGHDN, CDR2 FVKESK. The CDR3 loop spans 17 amino acids. As for this clone: Its antigen is still unknown.

This TCR was sampled from a man aged 35-49 years with HIV. The source material was unsorted PBMCs, sampled 0.5 years before starting antiretroviral therapy. The rearrangement links TRBV14 to TRBJ2-1; D possibly matches TRBD1 or TRBD2 (5 bases each). Here the CDR3 DNA reads TGTGCCAGCAGCCCCGGTTGGGGCGGAACGAGGGGTAATGAGCAGTTCTTC. It yields the protein CASSPGWGGTRGNEQFF.